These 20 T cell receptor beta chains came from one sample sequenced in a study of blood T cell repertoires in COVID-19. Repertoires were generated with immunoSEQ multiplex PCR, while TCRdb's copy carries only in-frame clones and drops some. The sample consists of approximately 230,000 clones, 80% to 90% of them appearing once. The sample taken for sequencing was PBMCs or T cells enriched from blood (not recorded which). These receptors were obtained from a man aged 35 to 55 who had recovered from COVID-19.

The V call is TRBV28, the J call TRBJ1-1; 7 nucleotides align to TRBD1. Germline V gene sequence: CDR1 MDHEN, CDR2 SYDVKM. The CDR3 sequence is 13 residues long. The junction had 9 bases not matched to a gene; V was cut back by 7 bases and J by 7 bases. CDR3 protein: CASIGTELDEAFF. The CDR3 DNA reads TGTGCCAGCATCGGGACAGAGCTGGATGAAGCTTTCTTT.

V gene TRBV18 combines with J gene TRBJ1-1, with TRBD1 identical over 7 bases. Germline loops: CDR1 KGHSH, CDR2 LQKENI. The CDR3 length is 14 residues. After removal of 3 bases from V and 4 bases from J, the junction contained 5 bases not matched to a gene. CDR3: CASSPTGSGTEAFF. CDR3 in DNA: TGTGCCAGCTCACCGACAGGGAGTGGCACTGAAGCTTTCTTT. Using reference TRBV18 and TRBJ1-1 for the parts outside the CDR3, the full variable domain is NAGVMQNPRHLVRRRGQEARLRCSPMKGHSHVYWYRQLPEEGLKFMVYLQKENIIDESGMPKERFSAEFPKEGPSILRIQQVVRGDSAAYFCASSPTGSGTEAFFGQGTRLTVV.

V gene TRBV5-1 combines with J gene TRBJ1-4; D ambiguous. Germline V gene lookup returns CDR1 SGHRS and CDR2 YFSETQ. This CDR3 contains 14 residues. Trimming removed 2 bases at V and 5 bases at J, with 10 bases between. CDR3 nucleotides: TGCGCCAGCAGCTTACAAGGAGGAAATGAAAAACTGTTTTTT. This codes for CASSLQGGNEKLFF.

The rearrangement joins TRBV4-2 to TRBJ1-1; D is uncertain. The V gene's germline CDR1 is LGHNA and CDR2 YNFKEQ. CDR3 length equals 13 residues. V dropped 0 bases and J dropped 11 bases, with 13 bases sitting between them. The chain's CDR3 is CASSQDGTDPAFF. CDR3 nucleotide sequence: TGTGCCAGCAGCCAAGATGGTACTGATCCGGCTTTCTTT.

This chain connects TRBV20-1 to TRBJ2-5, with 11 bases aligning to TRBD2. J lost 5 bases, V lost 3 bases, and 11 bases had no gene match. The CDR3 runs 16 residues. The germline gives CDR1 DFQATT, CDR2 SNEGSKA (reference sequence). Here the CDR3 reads CSASNSGGAVFETQYF. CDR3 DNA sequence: TGCAGTGCTAGTAATAGCGGGGGGGCCGTGTTCGAGACCCAGTACTTC.

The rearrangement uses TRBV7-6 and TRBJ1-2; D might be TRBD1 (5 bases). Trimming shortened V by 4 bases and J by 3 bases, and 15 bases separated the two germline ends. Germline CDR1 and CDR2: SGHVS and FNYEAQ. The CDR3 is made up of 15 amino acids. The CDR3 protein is CASSSRQIWDYGYTF. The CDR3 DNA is TGTGCCAGCAGCTCCCGACAGATATGGGACTATGGCTACACCTTC.

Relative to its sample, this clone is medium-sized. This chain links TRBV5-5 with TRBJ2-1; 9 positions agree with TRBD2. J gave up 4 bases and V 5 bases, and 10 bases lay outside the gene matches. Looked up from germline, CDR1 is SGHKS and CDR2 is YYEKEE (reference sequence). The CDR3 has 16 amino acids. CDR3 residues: CASSFSPGLAYNEQFF. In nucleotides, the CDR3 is TGTGCCAGCAGTTTTTCTCCGGGACTAGCATACAATGAGCAGTTCTTC.

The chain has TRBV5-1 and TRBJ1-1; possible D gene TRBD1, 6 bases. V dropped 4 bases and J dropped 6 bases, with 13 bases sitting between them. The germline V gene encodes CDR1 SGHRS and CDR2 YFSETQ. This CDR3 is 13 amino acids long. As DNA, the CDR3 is TGCGCCAGCAGCCCGACAGGCCCGCCTGAAGCTTTCTTT. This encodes CASSPTGPPEAFF. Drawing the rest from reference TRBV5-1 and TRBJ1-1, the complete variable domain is KAGVTQTPRYLIKTRGQQVTLSCSPISGHRSVSWYQQTPGQGLQFLFEYFSETQRNKGNFPGRFSGRQFSNSRSEMNVSTLELGDSALYLCASSPTGPPEAFFGQGTRLTVV.

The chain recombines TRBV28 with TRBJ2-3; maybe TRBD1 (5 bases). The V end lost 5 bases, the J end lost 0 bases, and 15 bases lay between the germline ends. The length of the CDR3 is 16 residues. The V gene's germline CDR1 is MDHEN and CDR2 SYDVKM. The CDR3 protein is CASSTQTVTSTDTQYF. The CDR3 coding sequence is TGTGCCAGCAGTACCCAGACAGTTACTAGCACAGATACGCAGTATTTT.

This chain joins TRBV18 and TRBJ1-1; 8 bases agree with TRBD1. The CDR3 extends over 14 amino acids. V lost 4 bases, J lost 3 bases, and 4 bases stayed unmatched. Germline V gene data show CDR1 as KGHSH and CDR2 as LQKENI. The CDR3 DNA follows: TGTGCCAGCTCACTAATGGACAGGGACACTGAAGCTTTCTTT. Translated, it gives CASSLMDRDTEAFF.

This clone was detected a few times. The CDR3 loop reads CATPSGSGLGTQYF. The CDR3 DNA reads as TGTGCCACACCTAGCGGGAGTGGATTAGGGACCCAGTACTTC. The genes are TRBV2 and TRBJ2-5, with 10 bases aligning to TRBD2. The V gene end was trimmed by 10 bases and the J gene end by 7 bases; junction bases not matched to a gene: 12. This CDR3 contains 14 residues. Germline V gene data show CDR1 as SNHLY and CDR2 as FYNNEI.

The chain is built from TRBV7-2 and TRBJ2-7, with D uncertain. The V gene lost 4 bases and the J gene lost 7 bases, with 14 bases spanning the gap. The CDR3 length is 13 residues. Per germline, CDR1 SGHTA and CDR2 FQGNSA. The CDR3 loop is CASSSRQIGEQYF. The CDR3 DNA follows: TGTGCCAGCAGCTCCCGTCAGATCGGGGAGCAGTACTTC. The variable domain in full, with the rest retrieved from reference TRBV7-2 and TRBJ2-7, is GAGVSQSPSNKVTEKGKDVELRCDPISGHTALYWYRQSLGQGLEFLIYFQGNSAPDKSGLPSDRFSAERTGGSVSTLTIQRTQQEDSAVYLCASSSRQIGEQYFGPGTRLTVT.

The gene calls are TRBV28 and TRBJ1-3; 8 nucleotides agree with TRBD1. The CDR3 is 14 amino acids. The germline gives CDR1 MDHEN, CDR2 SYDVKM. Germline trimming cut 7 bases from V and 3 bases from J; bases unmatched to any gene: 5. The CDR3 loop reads CASKGQGFGNTIYF. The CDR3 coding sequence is TGTGCCAGCAAAGGACAGGGTTTTGGAAACACCATATATTTT.

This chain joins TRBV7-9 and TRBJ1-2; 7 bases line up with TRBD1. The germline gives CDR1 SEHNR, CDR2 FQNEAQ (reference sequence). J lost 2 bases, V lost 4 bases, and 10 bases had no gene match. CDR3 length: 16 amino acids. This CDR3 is CASSSSLQGQNYGYTF. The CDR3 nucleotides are TGTGCCAGCAGCTCATCACTACAGGGGCAAAACTATGGCTACACCTTC.

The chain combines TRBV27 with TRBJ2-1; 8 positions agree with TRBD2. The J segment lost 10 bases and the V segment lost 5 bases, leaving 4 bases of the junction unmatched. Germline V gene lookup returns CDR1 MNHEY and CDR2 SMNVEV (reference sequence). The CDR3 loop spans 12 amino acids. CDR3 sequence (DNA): TGTGCCAGCAGTAAAATAGCGGGGGAGCAGTTCTTC. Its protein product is CASSKIAGEQFF.

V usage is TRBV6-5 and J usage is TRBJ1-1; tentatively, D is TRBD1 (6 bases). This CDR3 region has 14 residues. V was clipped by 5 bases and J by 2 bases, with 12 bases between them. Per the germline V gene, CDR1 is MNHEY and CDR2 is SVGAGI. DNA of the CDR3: TGTGCCAGCAGTACCGGACAGACAAACACTGAAGCTTTCTTT. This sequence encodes CASSTGQTNTEAFF.

In DNA, the CDR3 is TGTGCCAGCAGCCTAACGCCAGGGGGGCCTGAAGCTTTCTTT. It is translated as CASSLTPGGPEAFF. The rearrangement joins TRBV7-2 to TRBJ1-1, with 7 bases matching TRBD1. The CDR3 is 14 residues long. Germline V gene lookup returns CDR1 SGHTA and CDR2 FQGNSA. The ends lost 5 bases at V and 6 bases at J; junction bases unmatched: 9.

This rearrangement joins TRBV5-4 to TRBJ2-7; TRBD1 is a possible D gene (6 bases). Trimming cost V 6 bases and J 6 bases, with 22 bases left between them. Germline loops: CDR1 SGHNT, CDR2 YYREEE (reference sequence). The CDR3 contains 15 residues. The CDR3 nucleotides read TGTGCCAGCACCCTATCCATGGCCCCACAGGGCGAGCAGTACTTC. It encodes CASTLSMAPQGEQYF.

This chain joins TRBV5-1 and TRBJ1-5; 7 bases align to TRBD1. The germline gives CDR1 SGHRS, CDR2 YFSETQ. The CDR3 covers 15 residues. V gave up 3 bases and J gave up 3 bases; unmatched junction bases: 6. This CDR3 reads CASSYGDSNNQPQHF. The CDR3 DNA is TGCGCCAGCAGCTACGGGGACAGCAACAATCAGCCCCAGCATTTT.

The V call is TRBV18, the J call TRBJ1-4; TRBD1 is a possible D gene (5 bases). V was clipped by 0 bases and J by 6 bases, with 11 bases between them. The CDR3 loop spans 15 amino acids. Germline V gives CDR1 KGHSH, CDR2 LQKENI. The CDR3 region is CASSPPSGSHEKLFF. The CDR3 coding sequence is TGTGCCAGCTCACCACCTTCAGGGTCCCATGAAAAACTGTTTTTT.